The rows below give T cell receptor beta chains drawn from one sample of a study of tumor-infiltrating lymphocytes in primary liver carcinoma. TCRdb fed the multiplex PCR reads into MiXCR, producing one record per CDR3 protein. In the table there are about 64,000 distinct CDR3 sequences, roughly 70% of which are singletons. Material: liver tumor tissue from sampling region 4. The receptors originated from a man aged 40-49 years with primary liver carcinoma and hepatitis B virus infection. The CDR3 runs from the conserved cysteine through the conserved F or W. Each record gives: V gene, clone size, J gene, D gene, CDR3 DNA, CDR3 protein. D genes are given only for firm matches. Size values are once, few and many counts, or a class for expanded clones, and some rows have none.

v_call: TRBV12-3/TRBV12-4
clone_size: few
j_call: TRBJ1-6
d_call: NA
cdr3_nt: TGTGCCAGCAGCCAAGACCCTTTTTCTAGTAATTCACCCCTCCACTTT
cdr3_aa: CASSQDPFSSNSPLHF

v_call: TRBV6-1
clone_size: NA
j_call: TRBJ2-1
d_call: TRBD2
cdr3_nt: TGTGCCAGCAGTGGCAGAGGAGCGGGATCGTCCTACAATGAGCAGTTCTTC
cdr3_aa: CASSGRGAGSSYNEQFF

v_call: TRBV29-1
clone_size: many
j_call: TRBJ2-3
d_call: NA
cdr3_nt: TGCAGCGTTGCCGGGCCCGCAACGCAGTATTTT
cdr3_aa: CSVAGPATQYF

v_call: TRBV6-1
clone_size: few
j_call: TRBJ1-2
d_call: NA
cdr3_nt: TGTGCCAGCAGTCACCAGGGGACCGGTAGCTACACCTTC
cdr3_aa: CASSHQGTGSYTF

v_call: TRBV29-1
clone_size: NA
j_call: TRBJ2-3
d_call: TRBD2
cdr3_nt: TGCAGTGTACGGACTAGCGGGAGTTGGAAAGATACGCAGTGTTTT
cdr3_aa: CSVRTSGSWKDTQCF

v_call: TRBV7-9
clone_size: NA
j_call: TRBJ2-4
d_call: TRBD1
cdr3_nt: TGTGCCTGCAGCGTCGACAGGGCTCCGGCCAAAAACATTCAGTACTTC
cdr3_aa: CACSVDRAPAKNIQYF

v_call: TRBV5-1
clone_size: many
j_call: TRBJ2-2
d_call: NA
cdr3_nt: TGCGCCAGCAGGTCCACCGGGGAGCTGTTTTTT
cdr3_aa: CASRSTGELFF

v_call: TRBV6-5
clone_size: NA
j_call: TRBJ2-7
d_call: TRBD2
cdr3_nt: TGTGCCTGCAAGGGGGGTGCTAGCGGGGATACCTACGAGCATTACTTC
cdr3_aa: CACKGGASGDTYEHYF

v_call: TRBV28
clone_size: NA
j_call: TRBJ2-7
d_call: TRBD1
cdr3_nt: TGTGCCAGCAGTCCGACAGGGGGACCTTACGAGCGGTACTTC
cdr3_aa: CASSPTGGPYERYF

v_call: TRBV6-1
clone_size: once
j_call: TRBJ2-7
d_call: TRBD2
cdr3_nt: TGTGCCGGCAGTGAACCGGCGGGAGGCAGCAACGAGCAGTACTTC
cdr3_aa: CAGSEPAGGSNEQYF

v_call: TRBV30
clone_size: NA
j_call: TRBJ1-1
d_call: NA
cdr3_nt: TGTGTCTGGGCTAAGAGGGCTGAAGCTTTCTTT
cdr3_aa: CVWAKRAEAFF

v_call: TRBV5-5
clone_size: few
j_call: TRBJ1-5
d_call: TRBD1
cdr3_nt: TGTGCCAGTAGCTCGGGACAGAAGATTAGCAATCAGCCCCAGCATTTT
cdr3_aa: CASSSGQKISNQPQHF

v_call: TRBV4-2
clone_size: many
j_call: TRBJ2-3
d_call: NA
cdr3_nt: TGTGCCAGCAGCCTAAGAGGGCAGAGCACAGATACGCAGTATTTT
cdr3_aa: CASSLRGQSTDTQYF

v_call: TRBV29-1
clone_size: NA
j_call: TRBJ2-1
d_call: NA
cdr3_nt: TGCAGTGTTCTTGACAGCGAGGAGTTCTTC
cdr3_aa: CSVLDSEEFF

v_call: TRBV4-1
clone_size: NA
j_call: TRBJ2-7
d_call: TRBD1
cdr3_nt: TGCGCCGGCAGTCCTGCCGGGACAGGCTTCTCCTACGAGCAGTACTTC
cdr3_aa: CAGSPAGTGFSYEQYF

v_call: TRBV5-1
clone_size: NA
j_call: TRBJ2-6
d_call: NA
cdr3_nt: TGCGCCAGCAGCTTGGTCGTACAAGGAGGTGGGGCCAACGTCCTGACTTTC
cdr3_aa: CASSLVVQGGGANVLTF

v_call: TRBV4-2
clone_size: NA
j_call: TRBJ2-5
d_call: NA
cdr3_nt: TGTGTCAGTAGCCAAGACCTGGGATCGGTGGAGACCCAGTACTTC
cdr3_aa: CVSSQDLGSVETQYF

v_call: TRBV9
clone_size: NA
j_call: TRBJ1-2
d_call: TRBD1
cdr3_nt: TGTGTCAGCAGCCCCCGGATGGGGAACAGGGGGCAGGGCTACACCTTC
cdr3_aa: CVSSPRMGNRGQGYTF

v_call: TRBV6-5
clone_size: NA
j_call: TRBJ1-4
d_call: NA
cdr3_nt: TGTGCCAACAGTAAAAGTGGGCCGGACTCACAAGGAAAACTGTTTTTT
cdr3_aa: CANSKSGPDSQGKLFF

v_call: TRBV28
clone_size: many
j_call: TRBJ2-1
d_call: NA
cdr3_nt: TGTGCCAGCACCCGACAGTCGTCCTACAATGAGCAGTTCTTC
cdr3_aa: CASTRQSSYNEQFF

v_call: TRBV28
clone_size: NA
j_call: TRBJ1-4
d_call: NA
cdr3_nt: TGTGCCAGCGGAAGTCTGGGGACGGCTAATGAAAAACTGTTTTTT
cdr3_aa: CASGSLGTANEKLFF

v_call: TRBV29-1
clone_size: NA
j_call: TRBJ1-1
d_call: TRBD1
cdr3_nt: TGTAGCGTTTCGACCGGACAGGGGGCGCTTAGCAATGAAGCTTTCTTT
cdr3_aa: CSVSTGQGALSNEAFF

v_call: TRBV28
clone_size: NA
j_call: TRBJ2-6
d_call: NA
cdr3_nt: TGTGCCAGCAAATCGGACCCGTCTGGGGCCAACGTCCTGACTTTC
cdr3_aa: CASKSDPSGANVLTF

v_call: TRBV28
clone_size: NA
j_call: TRBJ2-1
d_call: NA
cdr3_nt: TGTGCCAGCAGTTCTCTTGGGGCAGGGGAAGGTGAGCAGCTCTTC
cdr3_aa: CASSSLGAGEGEQLF

v_call: TRBV10-2
clone_size: NA
j_call: TRBJ2-5
d_call: TRBD2
cdr3_nt: TGCGCCAGCAATGAGGATGGAGCGGGAGACTGGGAGACCCAGTACTTC
cdr3_aa: CASNEDGAGDWETQYF

v_call: TRBV6-5
clone_size: many
j_call: TRBJ2-1
d_call: NA
cdr3_nt: TGTGCCAGCAGCTCACGGGCCCCCGTGGGGTACAATGAGCAGTTCTTC
cdr3_aa: CASSSRAPVGYNEQFF

v_call: TRBV10-2
clone_size: NA
j_call: TRBJ2-1
d_call: NA
cdr3_nt: TGCGCCAGCAGCAGGGTAAACTATGAGCAGTTCTTC
cdr3_aa: CASSRVNYEQFF

v_call: TRBV11-2
clone_size: many
j_call: TRBJ2-6
d_call: NA
cdr3_nt: TGTGACACCAAGCGGCCGCGCTCTGGGGCCAACGTCCTGACTTTC
cdr3_aa: CDTKRPRSGANVLTF

v_call: TRBV29-1
clone_size: NA
j_call: TRBJ2-2
d_call: NA
cdr3_nt: TGCAGCGTTGGACAAGCGAGCACCGGGAAGCTGTTTTTT
cdr3_aa: CSVGQASTGKLFF

v_call: TRBV29-1
clone_size: NA
j_call: TRBJ1-1
d_call: NA
cdr3_nt: TGCAGCGTTCAGGCGGGTTGGGGAATGAACACTGAAGCTTTCTTC
cdr3_aa: CSVQAGWGMNTEAFF

v_call: TRBV20-1
clone_size: few
j_call: TRBJ2-1
d_call: NA
cdr3_nt: TGCAGTGCTAGAGATTCCATCCTTGGCAATGAGCAGTTCTTC
cdr3_aa: CSARDSILGNEQFF

v_call: TRBV6-8
clone_size: many
j_call: TRBJ2-1
d_call: NA
cdr3_nt: TGTGCCAGCAGTTACTCGAGGCCGACTCCATACAATGAGCAGTTCTTC
cdr3_aa: CASSYSRPTPYNEQFF

v_call: TRBV11-2
clone_size: NA
j_call: TRBJ2-3
d_call: NA
cdr3_nt: TGTGCCAGCAACTTAGGGGGGGCCACGGGCACAGATACACAGTTTTTT
cdr3_aa: CASNLGGATGTDTQFF

v_call: TRBV10-3
clone_size: few
j_call: TRBJ2-5
d_call: NA
cdr3_nt: TGTCCGACGGCCCAGGGAGGGGGCATCGAGACCCAGTACTTC
cdr3_aa: CPTAQGGGIETQYF

v_call: TRBV10-3
clone_size: few
j_call: TRBJ2-5
d_call: TRBD2
cdr3_nt: TGTGCCATCAGCGCCGGGACTAGCCAGGAGACTCAGTACTTC
cdr3_aa: CAISAGTSQETQYF

v_call: TRBV29-1
clone_size: NA
j_call: TRBJ2-1
d_call: NA
cdr3_nt: TGCAACGTTGTCTTGTGGCGAATTGAGCAGTTCTTC
cdr3_aa: CNVVLWRIEQFF

v_call: TRBV11-2
clone_size: NA
j_call: TRBJ2-2
d_call: NA
cdr3_nt: TGTGCCAGCAGCTTTGCGAAATCGAACACCTGGGAGCTGTTTTTT
cdr3_aa: CASSFAKSNTWELFF

v_call: TRBV5-4
clone_size: NA
j_call: TRBJ2-5
d_call: NA
cdr3_nt: TGTGCCAGCAGCTACGGACTAACGGTGGCCCGAGAGACCCAGTACTTC
cdr3_aa: CASSYGLTVARETQYF

v_call: TRBV5-6
clone_size: few
j_call: TRBJ2-7
d_call: NA
cdr3_nt: TGTGCCAGCAGCTTTCGGTCACGGAGCTACGAGCAGTACTTC
cdr3_aa: CASSFRSRSYEQYF

v_call: TRBV6-2/TRBV6-3
clone_size: NA
j_call: TRBJ2-1
d_call: TRBD1
cdr3_nt: TGTGCCAGCGGGTTCCGGGACAGCAACAATGAGCAGTTCTTC
cdr3_aa: CASGFRDSNNEQFF

v_call: TRBV7-8
clone_size: NA
j_call: TRBJ2-1
d_call: NA
cdr3_nt: TGTGTCAGTAGCCCGCTTGGAGGCTCAGCGGTCTCCTACAATGAGCACTTCTTC
cdr3_aa: CVSSPLGGSAVSYNEHFF

v_call: TRBV6-5
clone_size: NA
j_call: TRBJ2-7
d_call: NA
cdr3_nt: TGTGTCAGCAGGCCGGTGCATACCTCCTACGTGCAATACTTC
cdr3_aa: CVSRPVHTSYVQYF

v_call: TRBV11-2
clone_size: NA
j_call: TRBJ1-1
d_call: NA
cdr3_nt: TGTGCCAGCAGCCTTAGGAGACACTTTGCGGACTCTGAAGCTTTCTTC
cdr3_aa: CASSLRRHFADSEAFF

v_call: TRBV6-1
clone_size: many
j_call: TRBJ2-1
d_call: TRBD2
cdr3_nt: TGTGCCAGCAGTGGGGGTCTAGCGGGACGGAATGAGCAGTTCTTC
cdr3_aa: CASSGGLAGRNEQFF

v_call: TRBV12-3/TRBV12-4
clone_size: NA
j_call: TRBJ2-4
d_call: TRBD2
cdr3_nt: TGTACCAGCAGTCTCGGGACTACCGGGAGGATTCAGTACTTC
cdr3_aa: CTSSLGTTGRIQYF

v_call: TRBV5-1
clone_size: NA
j_call: TRBJ2-7
d_call: NA
cdr3_nt: TGCGCCAGCAGCTTAGGACTAACGGAGATCTACAAGCAGTACTTC
cdr3_aa: CASSLGLTEIYKQYF

v_call: TRBV6-6
clone_size: NA
j_call: TRBJ1-5
d_call: TRBD1
cdr3_nt: TGTGCCAGCAGTTGGGTTCAGGGGGCGGATAGCAATGAGCCCAAGCATTTT
cdr3_aa: CASSWVQGADSNEPKHF

v_call: TRBV29-1
clone_size: many
j_call: TRBJ2-1
d_call: TRBD2
cdr3_nt: TGCAGCGTTGAATTCGGGAGCGGGAGGATAACCGATGAGCAGTTCTTC
cdr3_aa: CSVEFGSGRITDEQFF

v_call: TRBV11-2
clone_size: NA
j_call: TRBJ2-7
d_call: TRBD2
cdr3_nt: TGTGCCAGCAGCTTAGCACGGTGTACTAGCGGGCACTCTACCTACGAGCAGTACTTC
cdr3_aa: CASSLARCTSGHSTYEQYF

v_call: TRBV5-4
clone_size: NA
j_call: TRBJ1-2
d_call: NA
cdr3_nt: NA
cdr3_aa: CASSRGGNYGCTF

v_call: TRBV11-2
clone_size: NA
j_call: TRBJ2-6
d_call: NA
cdr3_nt: TGTGCCAACGGCTTAAATCTCAGGGCTGGGGCCAACGTCCTGACTTTC
cdr3_aa: CANGLNLRAGANVLTF

v_call: TRBV12-5
clone_size: NA
j_call: TRBJ2-1
d_call: TRBD2
cdr3_nt: TGTGCTAGTGGTCCGAACAGGACTAGAATGTTCTTC
cdr3_aa: CASGPNRTRMFF

v_call: TRBV28
clone_size: many
j_call: TRBJ2-4
d_call: NA
cdr3_nt: TGTGCCAGCAAGGGCCGGGGGCAGTACATTCAGTACTTC
cdr3_aa: CASKGRGQYIQYF

v_call: TRBV29-1
clone_size: NA
j_call: TRBJ1-2
d_call: TRBD1
cdr3_nt: TGCAGCGTTGCGGGACAGGGGTATTGCCACACCTTC
cdr3_aa: CSVAGQGYCHTF

v_call: TRBV29-1
clone_size: NA
j_call: TRBJ2-7
d_call: TRBD1
cdr3_nt: TGCATCGTTGCCCCGACAGGGCTCCACAAGCAGTACTTC
cdr3_aa: CIVAPTGLHKQYF

v_call: TRBV6-6
clone_size: NA
j_call: TRBJ2-3
d_call: TRBD2
cdr3_nt: TGTGTCAGCAGTACCAGCGGGAGGGCCACAGATACGCAGTATTTT
cdr3_aa: CVSSTSGRATDTQYF

v_call: TRBV4-3
clone_size: NA
j_call: TRBJ1-1
d_call: NA
cdr3_nt: TGCGCCAACAGCCAAGGGGCCAGGGAGAACACTGAAGCTTTCTTT
cdr3_aa: CANSQGARENTEAFF

v_call: TRBV30
clone_size: NA
j_call: TRBJ2-5
d_call: NA
cdr3_nt: TGTGCCTGGAGTCCGGGAAGAGAGTCCCAGTACTTC
cdr3_aa: CAWSPGRESQYF

v_call: TRBV29-1
clone_size: NA
j_call: TRBJ1-2
d_call: NA
cdr3_nt: NA
cdr3_aa: CSAGGGGYGCTF